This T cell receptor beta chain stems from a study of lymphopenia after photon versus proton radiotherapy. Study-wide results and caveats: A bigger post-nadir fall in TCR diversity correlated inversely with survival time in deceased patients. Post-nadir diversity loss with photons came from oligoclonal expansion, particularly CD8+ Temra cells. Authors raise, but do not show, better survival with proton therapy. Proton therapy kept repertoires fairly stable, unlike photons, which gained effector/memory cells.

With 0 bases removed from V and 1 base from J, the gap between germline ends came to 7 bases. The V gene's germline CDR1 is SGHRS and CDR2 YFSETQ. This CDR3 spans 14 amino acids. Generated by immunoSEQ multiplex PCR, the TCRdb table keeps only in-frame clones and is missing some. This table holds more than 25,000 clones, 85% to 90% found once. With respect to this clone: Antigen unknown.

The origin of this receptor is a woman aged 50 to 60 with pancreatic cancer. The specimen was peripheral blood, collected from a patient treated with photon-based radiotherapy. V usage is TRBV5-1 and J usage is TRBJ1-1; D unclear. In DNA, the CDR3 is TGCGCCAGCAGCTTGGATATCTCGAACACTGAAGCTTTCTTT. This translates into CASSLDISNTEAFF.